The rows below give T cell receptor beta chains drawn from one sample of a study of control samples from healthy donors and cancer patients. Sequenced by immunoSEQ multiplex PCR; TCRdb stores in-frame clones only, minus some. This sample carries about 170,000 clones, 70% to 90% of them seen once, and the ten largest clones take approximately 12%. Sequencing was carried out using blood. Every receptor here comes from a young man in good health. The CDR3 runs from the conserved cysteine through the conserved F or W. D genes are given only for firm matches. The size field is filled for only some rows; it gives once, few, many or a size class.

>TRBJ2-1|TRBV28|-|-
TGTGCCAGCACTGGCCTTGGTGCGAGCTCCTACAATGAGCAGTTCTTC
CASTGLGASSYNEQFF
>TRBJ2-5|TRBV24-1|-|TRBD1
TGTGCCACCAACTCGGGACAGGGTTTGCGGGAGACCCAGTACTTC
CATNSGQGLRETQYF
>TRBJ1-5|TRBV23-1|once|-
TGCGCCAGCATCCAGCCTACAGGGAGCAATCAGCCCCAGCATTTT
CASIQPTGSNQPQHF
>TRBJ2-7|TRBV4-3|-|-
TGCGCCAGCAGCCGATCCGGGACGGATTCCTACGAGCAGTACTTC
CASSRSGTDSYEQYF
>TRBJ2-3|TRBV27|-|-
TGTGCCAGCAGTGCGGGACAGACCCTCACAGATACGCAGTATTTT
CASSAGQTLTDTQYF
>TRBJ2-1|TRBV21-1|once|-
TGTGCCAGCAGCGGGACAGAGTGGTTCTTC
CASSGTEWFF
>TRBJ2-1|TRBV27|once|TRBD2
TGTGCCAGCAGACCTGAGACTAGCCGCATCGATGAGCAGTTCTTC
CASRPETSRIDEQFF
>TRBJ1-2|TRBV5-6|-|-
TGTGCCAGCAGCTTCCGACAGCCCTCAGGCTATGGCTACACCTTC
CASSFRQPSGYGYTF
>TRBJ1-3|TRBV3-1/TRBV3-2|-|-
TGTGCCAGCAGCCTGTTGTTGACGGGGCTTACCCTTTTCTCTGGAAACACCATATATTTT
CASSLLLTGLTLFSGNTIYF
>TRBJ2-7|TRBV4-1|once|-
TGCGCCAGCAGCCAAAACCTCGGGGGCCACGAGCAGTACTTC
CASSQNLGGHEQYF
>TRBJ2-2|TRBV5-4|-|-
TGTGCCAGCAGCTTGAGGGGGGGCCGGGGCGGGGAGCTGTTTTTT
CASSLRGGRGGELFF
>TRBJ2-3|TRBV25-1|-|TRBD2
TGTGCCAGCTCATCCGGGACACCTACTAGCGGGCGCACAGATACGCAGTATTTT
CASSSGTPTSGRTDTQYF
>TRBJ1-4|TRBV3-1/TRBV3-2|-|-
TGTGCCAGCAGCCAACGGGACGGTGGAGGAAAACTGTTTTTT
CASSQRDGGGKLFF
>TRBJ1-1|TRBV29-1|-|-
TGCAGCGTCCTAGGGCGAGGGGTCGAGAACACTGAAGCTTTCTTT
CSVLGRGVENTEAFF
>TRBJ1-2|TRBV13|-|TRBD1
TGTGCCAGCAGCTTCCGGGACAGGGCGGAGGGCTACACCTTC
CASSFRDRAEGYTF